This is a list of T cell receptor beta chains from one sample in a study of cytomegalovirus exposure and HLA in healthy donors. TCRdb's copy holds only in-frame clones and misses some; the assay was immunoSEQ multiplex PCR. The sample shows about 240,000 clones, over 75% of them seen only once. The source material was PBMCs. The receptor source for this set is a boy younger than 18 in good health and CMV-seronegative. Both conserved end residues are part of each CDR3. Each record gives: clone size, J gene, V gene, D gene, CDR3 DNA, CDR3 protein. D genes are given only for firm matches. Some rows have no size entry. The others give once, few or many, or a class for an expanded clone.

>.|TRBJ1-3|TRBV5-4|TRBD1
TGTGCCAGCAGCTTGGGACAGGGGGCAGAAAGTGGAAACACCATATATTTT
CASSLGQGAESGNTIYF
>.|TRBJ1-1|TRBV25-1|.
TGTGCCAGCAGTGAATCGGCGGCGTTGAACGTTGAAGCTTTCTTT
CASSESAALNVEAFF
>.|TRBJ1-1|TRBV5-1|.
TGCGCCAGCAGTTCTGGTGGGGGGGCGGGCACTGAAGCTTTCTTT
CASSSGGGAGTEAFF
>.|TRBJ1-2|TRBV5-1|.
TGCGCCAGCAGCCCGGAGGGGGGGAACTATGGCTACACCTTC
CASSPEGGNYGYTF
>.|TRBJ2-4|TRBV6-1|.
TGTGCCAGCAGTGGGCGGGTGATTCAGTACTTC
CASSGRVIQYF
>few|TRBJ1-1|TRBV5-4|.
TGTGCCAGCAGCACAGGCACTGAAGCTTTCTTT
CASSTGTEAFF
>.|TRBJ1-5|TRBV2|.
TGTGCCAGCAGTGGCATGACAGTCGGCAATCAGCCCCAGCATTTT
CASSGMTVGNQPQHF
>.|TRBJ2-1|TRBV30|TRBD1
TGTGCCTGGAGTGAGCCGGGACAGGTCTACAATGAGCAGTTCTTC
CAWSEPGQVYNEQFF
>.|TRBJ2-7|TRBV2|.
TGTGCCAGCAGTGCTCGGGAATCACAGTACTTC
CASSARESQYF
>.|TRBJ2-4|TRBV4-2|.
TGTGCCAGCAGCCAAGCCGGGGGGCTGGACATTCAGTACTTC
CASSQAGGLDIQYF
>.|TRBJ2-3|TRBV7-9|TRBD1
TGTGCCAGCAGCTTAGGATCAGAGGGACAGGGAATAGATACGCAGTATTTT
CASSLGSEGQGIDTQYF
>.|TRBJ1-4|TRBV7-8|TRBD1
TGTGCCAGCAGCAAAGACAGGGTTGGGGTTGGGGAAAAACTGTTTTTT
CASSKDRVGVGEKLFF
>.|TRBJ1-2|TRBV5-4|TRBD1
TGTGCCAGCAGCTTGAGGGGGCAGGGCTATGGCTACACCTTC
CASSLRGQGYGYTF
>.|TRBJ1-5|TRBV2|.
TGTGCCAGCAGTGAACCCGAGGGACATCAATGGGGGAATCAGCCCCAGCATTTT
CASSEPEGHQWGNQPQHF
>.|TRBJ1-5|TRBV6-5|TRBD1
TGTGCCAGCAGCCGTAGACAGGGTAATCAGCCCCAGCATTTT
CASSRRQGNQPQHF
>.|TRBJ1-1|TRBV27|TRBD1
TGTGCCAGCAGTATGACAGGGGGGCGGACTGAAGCTTTCTTT
CASSMTGGRTEAFF
>.|TRBJ1-1|TRBV18|.
TGTGCCAGCTCACCACCGGGAGCCCCATGGGGCACTGAAGCTTTCTTT
CASSPPGAPWGTEAFF
>.|TRBJ2-7|TRBV5-6|TRBD1
TGTGCCAGCAGCACCTCAACAGGGGTAAATAACGAGCAGTACTTC
CASSTSTGVNNEQYF
>.|TRBJ1-2|TRBV27|TRBD1
TGTGCCAGCAGTTCAAGCCGGGACAGGGTTAACTATGGCTACACCTTC
CASSSSRDRVNYGYTF
>.|TRBJ2-7|TRBV30|.
TGTGCCTGGGGCGGATCCTACGAGCAGTACTTC
CAWGGSYEQYF
>.|TRBJ2-7|TRBV12-5|.
TGTGCTAGTGGTTTGCCCAACGCCCGGGACAACTACGAGCAGTACTTC
CASGLPNARDNYEQYF
>.|TRBJ2-1|TRBV5-1|TRBD1
TGCGCCAGCAGCTTGGTTGGACAGGGGCTCAATGAGCAGTTCTTC
CASSLVGQGLNEQFF
>once|TRBJ2-7|TRBV19|TRBD1
TGTGCCAGTAGACTTACAGGGGGCCCCTACGAGCAGTACTTC
CASRLTGGPYEQYF
>.|TRBJ2-3|TRBV7-2|TRBD2
TGTGCCAGCAGCTTAGCCGCTTTAGCGGGAGATACGCAGTATTTT
CASSLAALAGDTQYF
>.|TRBJ1-2|TRBV5-1|TRBD1
TGCGCCAGCACCAGAGGACAGGGAGACTACTATGGCTACACCTTC
CASTRGQGDYYGYTF
>.|TRBJ1-4|TRBV30|.
TGTGCCTGGAGTGTAGAGGAAAAACTGTTTTTT
CAWSVEEKLFF
>.|TRBJ2-1|TRBV5-1|.
TGCGCCAGCAGCTTGGGCGGGACGGATAACAATGAGCAGTTCTTC
CASSLGGTDNNEQFF
>.|TRBJ1-5|TRBV6-5|TRBD1
TGTGCCAGCAGATTCGGACAGGGCCAGCCCCAGCATTTT
CASRFGQGQPQHF
>.|TRBJ1-2|TRBV6-5|TRBD1
TGTGCCAGCAGTTGGGGGACAGGGGGCGCCTATGGCTACACCTTC
CASSWGTGGAYGYTF
>.|TRBJ1-1|TRBV18|TRBD1
TGTGCCAGCTCACGACCGGGACAGGCATTATGGGGCACTGAAGCTTTCTTT
CASSRPGQALWGTEAFF
>.|TRBJ2-3|TRBV7-8|TRBD2
TGTGCCAGCAGCTTACTCCCCGCGGGGGGGACAGATACGCAGTATTTT
CASSLLPAGGTDTQYF
>.|TRBJ1-1|TRBV6-4|.
TGTGCCAGCAGTGAGGGCAGGGGCACTGAAGCTTTCTTT
CASSEGRGTEAFF
>.|TRBJ2-3|TRBV18|TRBD2
TGTGCCAGCTCACCACCGCGGACTAGCGGGGGAGGGACAGATACGCAGTATTTT
CASSPPRTSGGGTDTQYF
>.|TRBJ1-2|TRBV2|.
TGTGCCAGCAGGCAAGATCCGGGCCGCGGGGGTGGTGGCTACACCTTC
CASRQDPGRGGGGYTF
>.|TRBJ2-1|TRBV6-1|TRBD1
TGTGCCAGCTCGGGACAGACCTACAATGAGCAGTTCTTC
CASSGQTYNEQFF